What follows are 23 T cell receptor beta chains derived from one specimen sequenced in a study of blood T cell repertoires in COVID-19. Assay used: immunoSEQ multiplex PCR; TCRdb lists only in-frame clones, some missing. The table includes around 200,000 clones, about 81% detected once. Specimen: PBMCs or T cells enriched from blood (not recorded which). The receptor source for this set is a middle-aged man who had recovered from COVID-19.

Regarding this clone: The sample contains more than one DNA sequence encoding this CDR3. V gene TRBV30 combines with J gene TRBJ1-6; D gene uncertain. CDR3 length: 13 amino acids. CDR1 is GTSNPN and CDR2 is SVGIG in the germline V gene (reference sequence). The ends were cut back, 0 bases at V and 7 bases at J, with 7 bases in the middle. CDR3 residues: CAWSVAGNSPLHF. The DNA of the CDR3 is TGTGCCTGGAGTGTGGCAGGAAATTCACCCCTCCACTTT.

As DNA, the CDR3 is TGCGCCAGCAGCTTGAAGGGGCTGCCTGAAGCTTTCTTT. It specifies CASSLKGLPEAFF. The chain carries TRBV5-1 and TRBJ1-1, with D possibly matching TRBD1 (5 bases). The germline V gene has CDR1 SGHRS and CDR2 YFSETQ. The V gene lost 1 base and the J gene lost 6 bases, with 10 bases spanning the gap. This CDR3 region has 13 residues.

This chain links TRBV3-1 (or the pseudogene TRBV3-2) with TRBJ1-2; D uncertain. Deletions cut 5 bases from V and 6 bases from J, with 10 bases between. CDR1 is LGHDT, CDR2 YNNKEL, per germline (reference sequence). The CDR3 runs to 12 residues. Here the CDR3 DNA reads TGTGCCAGCAGCATACGGGAGAATGGCTACACCTTC. Protein product: CASSIRENGYTF.

The V gene is TRBV3-1 (or the pseudogene TRBV3-2), the J gene TRBJ2-2; D is possibly TRBD2 (6 bases). CDR3 size: 15 residues. Trimming shortened V by 1 base and J by 0 bases, and 6 bases separated the two germline ends. Germline lookup yields CDR1 LGHDT and CDR2 YNNKEL (reference sequence). In nucleotides, the CDR3 is TGTGCCAGCAGCCAAGGACTAGCGAACACCGGGGAGCTGTTTTTT. It translates to CASSQGLANTGELFF.

This clone showed up just a few times. The rearrangement joins TRBV11-2 to TRBJ2-3, with 10 nucleotides matching TRBD1. CDR3 length equals 16 residues. Germline CDR1 SGHAT, CDR2 FQNNGV. The V and J ends lost 2 bases and 5 bases, in that order; junction bases with no gene match: 7. DNA for the CDR3: TGTGCCAGCAGCTTAACCGGGACAGGGGTTATAGATACGCAGTATTTT. Translated: CASSLTGTGVIDTQYF. Using reference TRBV11-2 and TRBJ2-3 for the parts outside the CDR3, the full variable domain is EAGVAQSPRYKIIEKRQSVAFWCNPISGHATLYWYQQILGQGPKLLIQFQNNGVVDDSQLPKDRFSAERLKGVDSTLKIQPAKLEDSAVYLCASSLTGTGVIDTQYFGPGTRLTVL.

The V and J genes are TRBV4-1 and TRBJ1-2; perhaps TRBD1 as D (6 bases). The CDR3 length is 14 residues. The germline V gene encodes CDR1 MGHRA and CDR2 YSYEKL. V was clipped by 4 bases and J by 5 bases, with 14 bases between them. The CDR3 is CASSRRQDPYGYTF. The CDR3 nucleotides read TGCGCCAGCAGCCGTCGACAGGACCCTTATGGCTACACCTTC.

J is TRBJ2-6 and V is TRBV29-1; 7 bases agree with TRBD1. The CDR3 covers 13 residues. The germline CDR1 and CDR2 sequences are SQVTM and ANQGSEA. The ends lost 5 bases at V and 2 bases at J; junction bases unmatched: 0. CDR3 sequence (DNA): TGCAGCGTTACAGGGGCTGGGGCCAACGTCCTGACTTTC. It specifies CSVTGAGANVLTF.

This clone has only one observation. The chain employs TRBV11-2 and TRBJ1-6, with a tentative D call TRBD1 (6 bases). Germline CDR1 and CDR2: SGHAT and FQNNGV. The CDR3 has 17 amino acids. V was shortened by 4 bases and J by 9 bases, with 22 bases between the two germline ends. This CDR3 reads CASSSWTDLPEGSPLHF. The CDR3 coding sequence is TGTGCCAGCAGCTCGTGGACAGATCTACCAGAGGGTTCACCCCTCCACTTT.

Here the CDR3 DNA reads TGCGCCAGCAGCCAAGGACGACTAGCGGACAATGAGCAGTTCTTC. Residues: CASSQGRLADNEQFF. The V call is TRBV4-1, the J call TRBJ2-1, with 9 bases lining up with TRBD2. The germline V gene encodes CDR1 MGHRA and CDR2 YSYEKL. This CDR3 contains 15 residues. V lost 1 base and J lost 5; bases outside the gene matches: 3.

In the case of this clone: The junction departs from the called germline gene at one end, perhaps through a read error. The rearrangement joins TRBV6-5 to TRBJ1-2; 9 bases map to TRBD1. The CDR3 runs to 15 residues. The germline CDR1 and CDR2 sequences are MNHEY and SVGAGI. CDR3 in amino acids: CASSYSKLGTGPSAF. In DNA form, the CDR3 reads TGTGCCAGCAGTTACTCGAAGCTTGGGACAGGGCCCTCCGCCTTC.

This clone was picked up many times. CDR3 DNA sequence: TGTGCCAGCTCACCAGCCCTCTTAAGCGGGAGGTACGGTGAGCAGTTCTTC. Translated: CASSPALLSGRYGEQFF. The chain uses TRBV18 and TRBJ2-1; 9 bases line up with TRBD2. The germline V gene encodes CDR1 KGHSH and CDR2 LQKENI. This CDR3 spans 17 amino acids. The ends lost 2 bases at V and 9 bases at J; junction bases unmatched: 14.

This chain joins TRBV18 and TRBJ2-7; D is unclear. Germline CDR1 KGHSH, CDR2 LQKENI. This CDR3 has 14 residues. Trimming pared 3 bases from V and 3 bases from J, leaving 12 bases between. This CDR3 reads CASSPLPTDYEQYF. The CDR3 DNA follows: TGTGCCAGCTCACCTCTCCCCACAGACTACGAGCAGTACTTC. Based on the CDR3 plus reference TRBV18 and TRBJ2-7, the full variable domain is NAGVMQNPRHLVRRRGQEARLRCSPMKGHSHVYWYRQLPEEGLKFMVYLQKENIIDESGMPKERFSAEFPKEGPSILRIQQVVRGDSAAYFCASSPLPTDYEQYFGPGTRLTVT.

This chain joins TRBV2 and TRBJ2-5; D is perhaps TRBD2 (6 bases). The V end was cut by 3 bases, the J end by 7 bases, with 12 bases between. The germline V gene has CDR1 SNHLY and CDR2 FYNNEI. The CDR3 extends over 13 amino acids. The CDR3 is CASSEAAAGTQYF. The CDR3 region has the DNA TGTGCCAGCAGTGAGGCGGCAGCGGGGACCCAGTACTTC.

The rearrangement links TRBV20-1 to TRBJ2-2, with D possibly TRBD2 on 6 matching bases. Germline V gene sequence: CDR1 DFQATT, CDR2 SNEGSKA (reference sequence). The CDR3 covers 16 residues. V lost 3 bases and J 6 bases, leaving 20 bases between the germline ends. The CDR3 is CSASSGRLVKAGELFF. CDR3 in DNA: TGCAGTGCTAGTAGTGGGAGACTAGTTAAGGCCGGGGAGCTGTTTTTT.

This sequence joins TRBV2 and TRBJ2-2; a weak D match, TRBD1 (5 bases). This CDR3 contains 15 residues. V gave up 3 bases and J gave up 1 base, with 9 bases separating them. CDR1 is SNHLY, CDR2 FYNNEI, per germline. CDR3 sequence: CASSEHGQNTGELFF. In DNA, the CDR3 is TGTGCCAGCAGTGAGCACGGACAGAACACCGGGGAGCTGTTTTTT. Full variable domain (missing parts from reference TRBV2 and TRBJ2-2): EPEVTQTPSHQVTQMGQEVILRCVPISNHLYFYWYRQILGQKVEFLVSFYNNEISEKSEIFDDQFSVERPDGSNFTLKIRSTKLEDSAMYFCASSEHGQNTGELFFGEGSRLTVL.

This chain links TRBV4-2 with TRBJ2-7; 7 bases fit TRBD1. The J segment lost 1 base and the V segment lost 5 bases, leaving 11 bases of the junction unmatched. CDR1 and CDR2 (germline): LGHNA, YNFKEQ. The CDR3 runs to 16 residues. The CDR3 sequence: CASSSNPGGNSYEQYF. CDR3 nucleotide sequence: TGTGCCAGCAGCAGCAACCCAGGGGGAAATTCCTACGAGCAGTACTTC.

Turning to this clone: The junction departs from the called germline gene at one end, perhaps through a read error. The chain uses TRBV15 and TRBJ2-7, with 10 bases identical to TRBD2. CDR1 and CDR2 from the germline V gene are LNHNV and YYDKDF (reference sequence). This CDR3 is 15 amino acids long. CDR3 coding DNA: TGTGCCACCAGCAGAGATGGAGCGGGAGGGAGAAGTAAAAGATTC. Translation gives CATSRDGAGGRSKRF.

The rearrangement links TRBV5-4 to TRBJ1-2, with D perhaps matching TRBD1 (5 bases). This CDR3 spans 13 amino acids. CDR1 SGHNT and CDR2 YYREEE come from the germline V gene (reference sequence). V lost 0 bases and J lost 8, with 11 bases in between. The CDR3 reads CASSLGGAKGYTF. CDR3 sequence (DNA): TGTGCCAGCAGCTTGGGGGGCGCAAAGGGCTACACCTTC.

The chain links TRBV19 to TRBJ1-5; tentatively, D is TRBD1 (5 bases). V was pared by 11 bases and J by 2 bases, with 13 bases between. Germline V gene data show CDR1 as LNHDA and CDR2 as SQIVND (reference sequence). The CDR3 covers 13 residues. DNA of the CDR3: TGTGCCCCGGGGGAGAGGGGCAATCAGCCCCAGCATTTT. Protein product: CAPGERGNQPQHF. Full variable domain (outside the CDR3, taken from reference TRBV19 and TRBJ1-5): DGGITQSPKYLFRKEGQNVTLSCEQNLNHDAMYWYRQDPGQGLRLIYYSQIVNDFQKGDIAEGYSVSREKKESFPLTVTSAQKNPTAFYLCAPGERGNQPQHFGDGTRLSIL.

The chain employs TRBV3-1 (or the pseudogene TRBV3-2) and TRBJ2-7, with 10 bases lining up with TRBD2. There are 15 residues in the CDR3. Germline V gene data show CDR1 as LGHDT and CDR2 as YNNKEL (reference sequence). Unmatched junction bases numbered 10, after V lost 4 bases and J lost 7 bases. The CDR3 region is CASSPPLAGAGEQYF. In DNA, the CDR3 is TGTGCCAGCAGCCCTCCTCTAGCGGGAGCAGGAGAGCAGTACTTC.

This chain connects TRBV30 to TRBJ2-2; possibly TRBD1 for D (5 bases). V lost 6 bases and J lost 5, with 13 bases in between. The CDR3 has 13 residues. In germline, CDR1 is GTSNPN, CDR2 SVGIG (reference sequence). CDR3 in amino acids: CACPEGETGELFF. Written as DNA, the CDR3 is TGTGCCTGTCCCGAAGGGGAAACCGGGGAGCTGTTTTTT.

This chain links TRBV7-9 with TRBJ1-2; no firm D call. The V end was cut by 6 bases, the J end by 6 bases, with 14 bases between. This CDR3 comprises 13 residues. Germline V CDR1 and CDR2: SEHNR, FQNEAQ (reference sequence). The CDR3 coding sequence is TGTGCCAGCAGTTCGCAGGCTTCCAATGGCTACACCTTC. Translation: CASSSQASNGYTF.

This chain connects TRBV10-3 to TRBJ2-5; 8 bases map to TRBD1. The CDR3 extends over 14 amino acids. V gave up 6 bases and J gave up 5 bases; unmatched junction bases: 8. CDR1 and CDR2 from the germline V gene are ENHRY and SYGVKD. CDR3 region: CAISSGGSRETQYF. CDR3 DNA sequence: TGTGCCATCAGCTCAGGGGGCTCGAGGGAGACCCAGTACTTC.